These 23 T cell receptor beta chains share one sample of origin, sequenced in a study of technical replicates of blood from a handful of donors. The assay was immunoSEQ multiplex PCR, and TCRdb's table has in-frame clones only and misses some. This sample has roughly 56,000 clones; approximately 89% occur once, and the top ten carry about 5.2%. The sequencing input was PBMCs. Receptors originate from a human donor in good health. Some clones in this sample may be carry-over from other donors' samples.

The chain is built from TRBV7-2 and TRBJ1-1; 9 bases are shared with TRBD1. V was clipped by 4 bases and J by 3 bases; unmatched bases: 6. The germline V gene encodes CDR1 SGHTA and CDR2 FQGNSA. The CDR3 totals 15 residues. The CDR3 sequence is CASSSGQGFDTEAFF. The CDR3 region has the DNA TGTGCCAGCAGCTCCGGACAGGGGTTCGACACTGAAGCTTTCTTT.

This clone is a singleton in its sample. The J gene is TRBJ2-7, the V gene TRBV29-1; 7 nucleotides agree with TRBD1. Germline values: CDR1 SQVTM, CDR2 ANQGSEA. Trimming took 2 bases from V and 2 from J; bases not matched to a gene: 0. The CDR3 has 12 amino acids. CDR3 region: CSVEQGAYEQYF. The CDR3, as DNA: TGCAGCGTTGAACAGGGGGCCTACGAGCAGTACTTC.

CDR3 sequence (DNA): TGTGCCAGCCTTGCAGGCGAACAGGGTTTTCCGGGCTACACCTTC. Translation gives CASLAGEQGFPGYTF. V and J are TRBV19 and TRBJ1-2; TRBD1 is a possible D gene (6 bases). Deletions cut 9 bases from V and 8 bases from J, with 25 bases between. The CDR3 sequence is 15 residues long. Germline V gene data show CDR1 as LNHDA and CDR2 as SQIVND (reference sequence). Supplemented by reference TRBV19 and TRBJ1-2, the full variable domain reads DGGITQSPKYLFRKEGQNVTLSCEQNLNHDAMYWYRQDPGQGLRLIYYSQIVNDFQKGDIAEGYSVSREKKESFPLTVTSAQKNPTAFYLCASLAGEQGFPGYTFGSGTRLTVV.

This chain connects TRBV4-1 to TRBJ2-2, with D maybe TRBD1 (5 bases). CDR1 is MGHRA, CDR2 YSYEKL, per germline. The CDR3 is made up of 15 amino acids. V dropped 4 bases and J dropped 0 bases, with 9 bases sitting between them. For the CDR3, the DNA is TGCGCCAGCAGCCTAAGGGGTACGAACACCGGGGAGCTGTTTTTT. It encodes CASSLRGTNTGELFF.

The chain combines TRBV30 with TRBJ2-5, with a possible D match to TRBD2 (7 bases). V dropped 2 bases and J dropped 4 bases, with 8 bases sitting between them. Germline CDR1 reads GTSNPN; CDR2 reads SVGIG (reference sequence). This CDR3 region has 12 residues. The CDR3: CAWSRGGETQYF. The DNA of the CDR3 is TGTGCCTGGAGTAGGGGGGGAGAGACCCAGTACTTC.

The CDR3 DNA is TGTGCCAGCAGTCGACAGGGATCCCATAATTCACCCCTCCACTTT. It specifies CASSRQGSHNSPLHF. The gene calls are TRBV6-5 and TRBJ1-6; 7 bases agree with TRBD1. V lost 5 bases, J lost 5 bases, and 6 bases stayed unmatched. CDR3 size: 15 residues. From germline, CDR1 is MNHEY and CDR2 SVGAGI.

The chain combines TRBV7-6 with TRBJ2-7; D uncertain. V dropped 5 bases and J dropped 7 bases, with 18 bases sitting between them. The CDR3 extends over 14 amino acids. Looked up from germline, CDR1 is SGHVS and CDR2 is FNYEAQ. DNA of the CDR3: TGTGCCAGCAGCCTGGGCCAGTCCCCTGGGGAGCAGTACTTC. Protein product: CASSLGQSPGEQYF.

The J gene is TRBJ2-1, the V gene TRBV5-1; 10 bases agree with TRBD2. The germline gives CDR1 SGHRS, CDR2 YFSETQ. Trimming at V came to 4 bases and at J to 0 bases, leaving 10 bases not matched to a gene. CDR3 size: 18 residues. The CDR3 coding sequence is TGCGCCAGCAGCCCGGGCGGACTAGCGGAAAGCTCCTACAATGAGCAGTTCTTC. Amino acids: CASSPGGLAESSYNEQFF.

The CDR3 loop reads CASSWDWQETQYF. CDR3 nucleotide sequence: TGTGCCAGCAGCTGGGACTGGCAAGAGACCCAGTACTTC. The V and J genes are TRBV11-2 and TRBJ2-5, with D tentatively TRBD2 (6 bases). CDR1 and CDR2 (germline): SGHAT, FQNNGV. Trimming took off 4 bases at V and 2 bases at J, with 8 bases between the two ends. This CDR3 is 13 amino acids long.

This rearrangement joins TRBV2 to TRBJ2-2; TRBD2 might be the D (6 bases). The germline gives CDR1 SNHLY, CDR2 FYNNEI. The V end lost 6 bases, the J end lost 2 bases, and 13 bases lay between the germline ends. The CDR3 sequence is 15 residues long. The CDR3 DNA follows: TGTGCCAGCAGGGAGGGGTCCAGAAACACCGGGGAGCTGTTTTTT. Amino acid sequence: CASREGSRNTGELFF.

The sample holds a few counts of this clone. V and J are TRBV14 and TRBJ2-5; maybe TRBD2 (6 bases). CDR3 length: 16 amino acids. CDR1 SGHDN and CDR2 FVKESK come from the germline V gene. V shed 1 base and J shed 5 bases, with 17 bases lying between them. CDR3 DNA sequence: TGTGCCAGCAGCCAAGGTTCAGGGAGGAGTTGGGAGACCCAGTACTTC. This sequence encodes CASSQGSGRSWETQYF.

The V and J genes are TRBV23-1 and TRBJ2-3, with D unresolved. TRBV23-1 has ORF status, its function being uncertain. V was cut by 0 bases and J by 5 bases, with 12 bases left in between. The CDR3 loop spans 15 amino acids. CDR3 loop: CASSQSPRKRDTQYF. The CDR3, as DNA: TGCGCCAGCAGTCAATCACCGAGGAAGAGAGATACGCAGTATTTT.

V and J are TRBV2 and TRBJ1-5; 8 bases align to TRBD1. CDR3 size: 15 residues. Germline values: CDR1 SNHLY, CDR2 FYNNEI. Losses at the gene ends were 4 bases for V and 1 base for J; bases not matched to a gene: 3. Written as DNA, the CDR3 is TGTGCCAGCAGTGTTGACAGGGGAAGCAATCAGCCCCAGCATTTT. Encoded protein: CASSVDRGSNQPQHF. The variable domain in full, with the rest retrieved from reference TRBV2 and TRBJ1-5, is EPEVTQTPSHQVTQMGQEVILRCVPISNHLYFYWYRQILGQKVEFLVSFYNNEISEKSEIFDDQFSVERPDGSNFTLKIRSTKLEDSAMYFCASSVDRGSNQPQHFGDGTRLSIL.

The genes are TRBV7-9 and TRBJ2-5; 11 positions match TRBD2. From germline, CDR1 is SEHNR and CDR2 FQNEAQ (reference sequence). The CDR3 runs 15 residues. The ends lost 7 bases at V and 1 base at J; junction bases unmatched: 5. The CDR3 DNA sequence: TGTGCCAGCACTAGAACTAGCGGGGGCCAAGAGACCCAGTACTTC. It codes for CASTRTSGGQETQYF.

A few counts support this clone. This chain joins TRBV11-2 and TRBJ2-2, with D perhaps TRBD1 (6 bases). CDR3 length: 12 amino acids. Germline values: CDR1 SGHAT, CDR2 FQNNGV. The V and J ends lost 5 bases and 5 bases respectively, with 6 bases between them. The DNA for the CDR3 is TGTGCCAGCAGCACAGGGACCGGGGAGCTGTTTTTT. Translating it yields CASSTGTGELFF.

CDR3: CASSSRRPPRSNTEAFF. CDR3 DNA sequence: TGTGCCAGCAGCTCGCGGAGGCCCCCCAGGTCGAACACTGAAGCTTTCTTT. This chain uses TRBV13 with TRBJ1-1; D remains ambiguous. V dropped 4 bases and J dropped 1 base, with 19 bases sitting between them. Per germline, CDR1 PRHDT and CDR2 FYEKMQ (reference sequence). This CDR3 region has 17 residues.

The chain links TRBV27 to TRBJ1-1, with TRBD1 matching 7 bases. This CDR3 is 15 amino acids long. Germline loops: CDR1 MNHEY, CDR2 SMNVEV (reference sequence). V lost 6 bases, J lost 5 bases, and 12 bases stayed unmatched. The CDR3 coding sequence is TGTGCCAGCAGCCGCGCTCGACAGGGACGGACTGAAGCTTTCTTT. Encoded protein: CASSRARQGRTEAFF.

This chain joins TRBV19 and TRBJ1-1; D perhaps matches TRBD1 (5 bases). This CDR3 comprises 13 residues. V dropped 6 bases and J dropped 11 bases, with 19 bases sitting between them. Germline V lookup: CDR1 LNHDA, CDR2 SQIVND (reference sequence). CDR3 loop: CASSELETVGAFF. CDR3 bases: TGTGCCAGTAGCGAACTTGAGACAGTTGGGGCTTTCTTT.

This chain uses TRBV5-4 with TRBJ1-6; D is unclear. The germline V and J ends were trimmed by 2 bases and 6 bases, with 12 bases remaining between them. The CDR3 runs 15 residues. Germline V gene lookup returns CDR1 SGHNT and CDR2 YYREEE (reference sequence). The CDR3 DNA is TGTGCCAGCAGCTTCGGAGGCAGGACTAATTCACCCCTCCACTTT. This codes for CASSFGGRTNSPLHF.

The CDR3 is CASSLDRTGGEQFF. CDR3 coding DNA: TGTGCCAGCAGCTTAGATAGGACAGGGGGTGAGCAGTTCTTC. This chain uses TRBV11-2 with TRBJ2-1; the match to TRBD1 covers 10 bases. The V and J ends lost 0 bases and 9 bases, in that order; junction bases with no gene match: 2. Looked up from germline, CDR1 is SGHAT and CDR2 is FQNNGV. This CDR3 has 14 residues.

This chain links TRBV18 with TRBJ1-1; D gene uncertain. V lost 0 bases and J lost 1, with 9 bases in between. Germline V gene lookup returns CDR1 KGHSH and CDR2 LQKENI. CDR3 length: 15 amino acids. CDR3 in DNA: TGTGCCAGCTCACCACCTGAATCTAGGAACACTGAAGCTTTCTTT. It encodes CASSPPESRNTEAFF.

The V and J genes are TRBV30 and TRBJ2-7; D unclear. The germline V and J ends were trimmed by 2 bases and 0 bases, with 5 bases remaining between them. This CDR3 contains 12 residues. CDR1 is GTSNPN and CDR2 is SVGIG in the germline V gene (reference sequence). The chain's CDR3 is CAWSLASYEQYF. CDR3 DNA: TGTGCCTGGAGTCTGGCCTCCTACGAGCAGTACTTC.

The CDR3 coding sequence is TGTGCCAGCAGCTTAGGGGACAGGGCTGGAAACACCATATATTTT. This gives the protein CASSLGDRAGNTIYF. The V call is TRBV13, the J call TRBJ1-3; 8 positions agree with TRBD1. From germline, CDR1 is PRHDT and CDR2 FYEKMQ (reference sequence). The V and J ends lost 0 bases and 2 bases, in that order; junction bases with no gene match: 0. The CDR3 has 15 residues.